The 6 T cell receptor beta chains below were found in one sample sequenced in a study of identical twins. TCRdb itself ran the 5' RACE reads through MiXCR, one entry per CDR3 protein. Of nearly 900,000 distinct CDR3 sequences listed, roughly an eighth are singletons. Separately, the same data were catalogued under a study of yellow fever vaccine responses in identical twins.

The sample taken for sequencing was PBMCs. The receptors originated from a woman aged 18-29 years in good health.

The chain recombines TRBV28 with TRBJ2-1; 9 bases line up with TRBD2. The CDR3 is 13 residues long. The germline CDR1 and CDR2 sequences are MDHEN and SYDVKM. The V gene end was trimmed by 5 bases and the J gene end by 14 bases; junction bases not matched to a gene: 10. The CDR3 DNA is TGTGCCAGCAGTCCCCGGTTGCGGGAGGGGGAGTTCTTC. Its protein is CASSPRLREGEFF.

The rearrangement links TRBV12-3 or TRBV12-4 to TRBJ1-2, with 8 positions matching TRBD1. V dropped 1 base and J dropped 1; count of bases not matched to a gene: 11. The CDR3 has 18 residues. The CDR3 loop is CASSLDLDRALFNYGYTF. DNA of the CDR3: TGTGCCAGCAGTTTAGATTTGGACAGGGCCCTTTTTAACTATGGCTACACCTTC.

This clonotype occurred many times. The chain joins TRBV7-7 to TRBJ2-1; TRBD2 matches 10 bases. Per the germline V gene, CDR1 is SSHAT and CDR2 is FNYEAQ (reference sequence). The CDR3 length is 16 residues. The V gene end was trimmed by 5 bases and the J gene end by 7 bases; junction bases not matched to a gene: 11. CDR3 loop: CASSETASGSSNEQFF. Written as DNA, the CDR3 is TGTGCCAGCAGCGAGACGGCTAGCGGGAGTAGTAATGAGCAGTTCTTC.

This clonotype was found a few times. The chain links TRBV6-1 to TRBJ2-1; D might be TRBD1 (5 bases). The CDR3 sequence is 15 residues long. Trimming stripped 7 bases from V and 4 bases from J, with 17 bases between. Looked up from germline, CDR1 is MNHNS and CDR2 is SASEGT. The CDR3 DNA follows: TGTGCCAGCAATAACCGACAGAACGAATACAATGAGCAGTTCTTC. Residues: CASNNRQNEYNEQFF.

The chain joins TRBV20-1 to TRBJ2-5; 10 nucleotides agree with TRBD2. The CDR3 totals 15 residues. V shed 3 bases, J shed 4 bases, and the junction held 8 bases outside the gene matches. From germline, CDR1 is DFQATT and CDR2 SNEGSKA (reference sequence). In nucleotides, the CDR3 is TGCAGTGCTAGCCAAGCGGGAGGGACTGGAGAGACCCAGTACTTC. Translated: CSASQAGGTGETQYF.

This clonotype has only a few counts. The chain has TRBV27 and TRBJ2-7; the D gene is possibly TRBD1 (5 bases). In germline, CDR1 is MNHEY, CDR2 SMNVEV (reference sequence). CDR3 length equals 16 residues. Trimming took off 4 bases at V and 0 bases at J, with 16 bases between the two ends. Here the CDR3 DNA reads TGTGCCAGCAGTTCCTCCGCAGGGTGCATCTCCTACGAGCAGTACGTC. It specifies CASSSSAGCISYEQYV.